Below, 23 T cell receptor beta chains from the same sample are listed, as sequenced in a study of identical twins. One entry per CDR3 protein, called by TCRdb with MiXCR from the 5' RACE reads. Of approximately 600,000 distinct CDR3 sequences in the sample, nearly 10% were seen once. This same sample was also taken into another study, of yellow fever vaccine responses in identical twins.

Sequenced material: PBMCs. Receptor source: a woman under 30 in good health.

This clonotype was counted many times. The chain uses TRBV7-9 and TRBJ1-3; unclear D gene. From germline, CDR1 is SEHNR and CDR2 FQNEAQ (reference sequence). V lost 5 bases to trimming and J lost 0 bases, with 11 bases between them. The CDR3 sequence is 15 residues long. DNA for the CDR3: TGTGCCAGCAGCCGCGCGACATTCTCTGGAAACACCATATATTTT. This encodes CASSRATFSGNTIYF.

At least ten counts were recorded for this clonotype. The chain carries TRBV24-1 and TRBJ2-1; TRBD2 is a possible D gene (6 bases). The germline CDR1 and CDR2 sequences are KGHDR and SFDVKD. The V end lost 4 bases, the J end lost 2 bases, and 11 bases lay between the germline ends. There are 15 residues in the CDR3. This CDR3 is CATSDSGGTYNEQFF. Written as DNA, the CDR3 is TGTGCCACCAGTGACTCTGGAGGGACCTACAATGAGCAGTTCTTC.

This clonotype was found a few times. The genes are TRBV4-1 and TRBJ2-1; D is unclear. The CDR3 spans 15 residues. Germline assignment: CDR1 MGHRA and CDR2 YSYEKL. The V end lost 1 base, the J end lost 4 bases, and 11 bases lay between the germline ends. The CDR3: CASSQVQVPYNEQFF. CDR3 DNA: TGCGCCAGCAGCCAAGTCCAGGTCCCGTACAATGAGCAGTTCTTC.

The chain recombines TRBV19 with TRBJ2-1; 8 bases match TRBD2. CDR3 size: 16 residues. Germline CDR1 is LNHDA and CDR2 is SQIVND (reference sequence). V was clipped by 2 bases and J by 4 bases; unmatched bases: 7. For the CDR3, the DNA is TGTGCCAGTAGTATATGGGGACTAGGGGGATACAATGAGCAGTTCTTC. Translating it yields CASSIWGLGGYNEQFF.

Regarding this clonotype: One end of the junction is discordant with germline, which a read error may explain. The rearrangement links TRBV2 to TRBJ2-3; 8 bases map to TRBD1. CDR1 is SNHLY, CDR2 FYNNEI, per germline. This CDR3 has 17 residues. The CDR3 DNA reads as TGTACCAGCAGTCACACGAGGACAGGGTGGGGAGCAGATACGCAGTATTTT. This sequence encodes CTSSHTRTGWGADTQYF. Full variable domain (missing parts from reference TRBV2 and TRBJ2-3): EPEVTQTPSHQVTQMGQEVILRCVPISNHLYFYWYRQILGQKVEFLVSFYNNEISEKSEIFDDQFSVERPDGSNFTLKIRSTKLEDSAMYFCTSSHTRTGWGADTQYFGPGTRLTVL.

Many counts were recorded for this clonotype. V and J are TRBV10-3 and TRBJ2-1; D remains unclear. Trimming removed 6 bases from V and 2 bases from J, with 8 bases in between. This CDR3 is 13 amino acids long. In germline, CDR1 is ENHRY, CDR2 SYGVKD. The CDR3 nucleotides are TGTGCCATCAGCGATGTCACCTACAATGAGCAGTTCTTC. It encodes CAISDVTYNEQFF.

This clonotype was seen only once. J is TRBJ2-1 and V is TRBV20-1, with TRBD2 identical over 8 bases. Losses at the gene ends were 5 bases for V and 7 bases for J; bases not matched to a gene: 13. The germline gives CDR1 DFQATT, CDR2 SNEGSKA (reference sequence). The CDR3 contains 15 residues. The CDR3 sequence: CSALKAGVSGNEQFF. The CDR3 DNA reads as TGCAGTGCTCTTAAAGCGGGAGTTTCGGGGAATGAGCAGTTCTTC.

Only a few counts were recorded for this clonotype. V and J are TRBV25-1 and TRBJ2-3; D tentatively reads TRBD1 or TRBD2 (5 bases each). Trimming left V 6 bases short and J 2 bases short, with 24 bases between. The CDR3 sequence is 18 residues long. Germline values: CDR1 MGHDK, CDR2 SYGVNS. The CDR3 here is CASRANLGTAYYTDTQYF. For the CDR3, the DNA is TGTGCCAGCAGAGCCAACCTCGGGACCGCATACTACACAGATACGCAGTATTTT.

This clonotype was seen only a few times. The chain employs TRBV5-1 and TRBJ2-1; 12 nucleotides line up with TRBD2. The junction had 5 bases not matched to a gene; V was cut back by 2 bases and J by 5 bases. The CDR3 contains 16 residues. CDR1 is SGHRS and CDR2 is YFSETQ in the germline V gene. CDR3 bases: TGCGCCAGCAGCTTCTGGACTAGCGGGATCGACAATGAGCAGTTCTTC. Translation: CASSFWTSGIDNEQFF.

The V and J genes are TRBV5-4 and TRBJ1-4; 11 bases are shared with TRBD1. The CDR3 sequence is 17 residues long. Germline V gene sequence: CDR1 SGHNT, CDR2 YYREEE (reference sequence). The trim removed 0 bases at V and 3 bases at J, leaving 4 bases unmatched. The CDR3 DNA sequence: TGTGCCAGCAGCTTGGGCCTGGGACAGGGGGCTAATGAAAAACTGTTTTTT. Its protein is CASSLGLGQGANEKLFF. The complete variable domain, with remaining parts taken from reference TRBV5-4 and TRBJ1-4, reads ETGVTQSPTHLIKTRGQQVTLRCSSQSGHNTVSWYQQALGQGPQFIFQYYREEENGRGNFPPRFSGLQFPNYSSELNVNALELDDSALYLCASSLGLGQGANEKLFFGSGTQLSVL.

This clonotype was counted a few times. The chain has TRBV27 and TRBJ2-5; 8 bases agree with TRBD1. The CDR3 contains 14 residues. Germline V gives CDR1 MNHEY, CDR2 SMNVEV (reference sequence). The trim removed 1 base at V and 3 bases at J, leaving 1 base unmatched. The chain's CDR3 is CASSLLDREETQYF. The CDR3 DNA follows: TGTGCCAGCAGTTTATTGGACAGGGAAGAGACCCAGTACTTC.

Many counts were recorded for this clonotype. The chain joins TRBV7-2 to TRBJ2-2; D is undetermined. Trimming shortened V by 3 bases and J by 8 bases, and 1 base separated the two germline ends. CDR1 is SGHTA, CDR2 FQGNSA, per germline. This CDR3 spans 10 amino acids. CDR3 bases: TGTGCCAGCAGCTTTGGGGAGCTGTTTTTT. Amino acid sequence: CASSFGELFF.

This clonotype occurred many times. CDR3 nucleotides: TGTGCCAGCAGCTTGGGACAGGGGGCCCCCTACGAGCAGTACTTC. It specifies CASSLGQGAPYEQYF. The genes are TRBV7-6 and TRBJ2-7, with TRBD1 matching over 12 bases. Germline V gives CDR1 SGHVS, CDR2 FNYEAQ. Trimming at V came to 3 bases and at J to 2 bases, leaving 2 bases not matched to a gene. This CDR3 is built from 15 residues.

There are a few counts of this clonotype. The chain is built from TRBV10-3 and TRBJ2-7; the D is unclear. CDR1 and CDR2 (germline): ENHRY, SYGVKD. The length of the CDR3 is 11 residues. V was cut by 3 bases and J by 2 bases, with 2 bases left in between. CDR3 nucleotides: TGTGCCATCAGTGAAACCTACGAGCAGTACTTC. Its translation: CAISETYEQYF.

This clonotype has a handful of counts. This chain uses TRBV28 with TRBJ2-1, with D perhaps assigned TRBD1 or TRBD2 (7 bases each). In germline, CDR1 is MDHEN, CDR2 SYDVKM. The germline V and J ends were trimmed by 4 bases and 5 bases, with 15 bases remaining between them. The CDR3 is made up of 15 amino acids. The CDR3 loop is CASSWATGRDNEQFF. CDR3 coding DNA: TGTGCCAGCAGTTGGGCGACAGGGAGGGACAATGAGCAGTTCTTC.

This chain connects TRBV20-1 to TRBJ2-1; possible D gene TRBD2, 6 bases. Germline V gene sequence: CDR1 DFQATT, CDR2 SNEGSKA (reference sequence). The CDR3 totals 12 residues. Trimming pared 8 bases from V and 4 bases from J, leaving 12 bases between. CDR3 region: CSPSRGYNEQFF. CDR3 DNA: TGCAGTCCGAGTCGGGGGTACAATGAGCAGTTCTTC.

The table lists this clonotype with a count of one. The CDR3 is CASCTGTISSEQYF. The DNA for the CDR3 is TGTGCCAGCTGCACCGGGACTATCTCTTCCGAGCAGTACTTC. The chain links TRBV5-6 to TRBJ2-7; TRBD2 matches at 7 bases. V trimming: 7 bases; J trimming: 6 bases; junction bases outside the gene matches: 13. This CDR3 is 14 amino acids long. Germline CDR1 and CDR2: SGHDT and YYEEEE.

This clonotype was recorded many times. The V gene is TRBV15, the J gene TRBJ2-1; the D gene is possibly TRBD1 (6 bases). In germline, CDR1 is LNHNV, CDR2 YYDKDF (reference sequence). This CDR3 region has 18 residues. Trimming took 1 base from V and 2 from J, leaving 18 bases between them. Written as DNA, the CDR3 is TGTGCCACCAGCAGAGCCCGCTTCAGGGGCCGGACCTACAATGAGCAGTTCTTC. It codes for CATSRARFRGRTYNEQFF.

The chain employs TRBV6-2 or TRBV6-3 and TRBJ1-1; 8 bases are shared with TRBD1. V shed 4 bases and J 10 bases; nucleotides not matched to a gene: 14. The germline gives CDR1 MNHEY, CDR2 SVGEGT. The length of the CDR3 is 15 residues. CDR3 protein: CASSSFSGTGIGAFF. The DNA for the CDR3 is TGTGCCAGCAGTTCTTTTTCCGGGACAGGAATTGGAGCTTTCTTT.

This clonotype was found many times. The chain joins TRBV6-5 to TRBJ2-2, with 11 bases aligning to TRBD2. This CDR3 is built from 15 residues. V lost 1 base, J lost 5 bases, and 0 bases stayed unmatched. Germline CDR1 reads MNHEY; CDR2 reads SVGAGI. The CDR3 here is CASSYLAGGTGELFF. For the CDR3, the DNA is TGTGCCAGCAGTTACTTAGCGGGAGGGACCGGGGAGCTGTTTTTT.

In its sample, this clonotype was seen a few times. The chain is built from TRBV6-2 or TRBV6-3 and TRBJ2-7, with 12 bases lining up with TRBD1. The germline V gene has CDR1 MNHEY and CDR2 SVGEGT. The CDR3 consists of 15 residues. The trim removed 5 bases at V and 5 bases at J, leaving 7 bases unmatched. CDR3 sequence: CASSDPGQGAHEQYF. The CDR3 nucleotides read TGTGCCAGCAGTGATCCGGGACAGGGGGCCCACGAGCAGTACTTC.

This clonotype was picked up many times. J is TRBJ2-7 and V is TRBV12-3 or TRBV12-4; D unclear. Deletions cut 5 bases from V and 3 bases from J, with 17 bases between. This CDR3 contains 15 residues. CDR3 in DNA: TGTGCCAGCAGTCCCGTCCTGTGGCGCGGCTACGAGCAGTACTTC. Translation: CASSPVLWRGYEQYF.

This clonotype has ten or more counts. The chain couples TRBV27 to TRBJ2-3; D possibly uses TRBD1 or TRBD2 (5 bases each). Germline assignment: CDR1 MNHEY and CDR2 SMNVEV (reference sequence). Trimming removed 6 bases at V and 7 bases at J, with 20 bases between. This CDR3 region has 15 residues. The CDR3: CASSSGTRGGYTQYF. CDR3 nucleotides: TGTGCCAGCAGCTCCGGGACCCGAGGCGGGTATACGCAGTATTTT.